This T cell receptor (beta chain) was retrieved from a study of blood T cell repertoires in COVID-19. Study-wide context: Sites in the United States, Italy and Spain provided acute and convalescent COVID-19 samples. The cDNA or gDNA used as material had been derived from T cells, B-cell-depleted T cells, or PBMCs.

Per the authors' pipeline: Reference gene primer amplification gave nucleated cell count estimates. Sequencing was performed with immunoSEQ multiplex PCR; in TCRdb, only in-frame clones are kept and a portion is missing. The DNA gave D and trimming, while V, J and clone size come from that table. In the table there are some 150,000 clones, about 85% of which are singletons. Trimming removed 5 bases from V and 3 bases from J, with 3 bases in between. This CDR3 is 10 amino acids long. Per the germline V gene, CDR1 is SQVTM and CDR2 is ANQGSEA. Material for sequencing was peripheral blood. This clonotype originated in a man aged 35 to 55 with acute or convalescent COVID-19. The chain employs TRBV29-1 and TRBJ2-3; D unresolved. The CDR3 region is CSVLTDTQYF. In DNA form, the CDR3 reads TGCAGCGTTCTAACAGATACGCAGTATTTT.